The clone carrying this TCR beta chain was counted a few times. Its antigen is unidentified. The sample belongs to a study of T cells in Graves' hyperthyroidism and ophthalmopathy. Looking at the study overall: Staff took peripheral blood when the initial diagnosis was made, before any treatment began. Findings and caveats of the study: Before onset, ophthalmopathy was predicted by the model a median approximately 6.7 months earlier.

This CDR3 has 11 amino acids. V was pared by 5 bases and J by 5 bases, with 5 bases between. The V gene's germline CDR1 is MDHEN and CDR2 SYDVKM. The source material, RNA transcripts, was used to amplify TCR beta CDR3 regions. RT-PCR in the first round (using the HTBI primer set) targeted the TCR CDR3. TCRdb reprocessed the multiplex PCR reads via MiXCR and lists one record per CDR3 protein. The sample yields under 450,000 distinct CDR3 sequences, roughly 14% seen once. Source material: blood. The gene calls are TRBV28 and TRBJ2-3; no reliable D call. This clonotype was obtained from a man aged 25-45 years with Graves' hyperthyroidism that later progressed to Graves' ophthalmopathy. CDR3 coding DNA: TGTGCCAGCAGTGGGGTAGATACGCAGTATTTT. As protein: CASSGVDTQYF.